The entry below describes one T cell receptor (beta chain). Primers for the PCR totalled 60 Vbeta and 13 Jbeta. Clones were read by immunoSEQ multiplex PCR, and TCRdb kept only the in-frame ones, dropping some. The table includes 150,000 or so clones, roughly four fifths detected once. The data were taken from a study of cytomegalovirus exposure and HLA in healthy donors. Germline V gene data show CDR1 as MNHEY and CDR2 as SVGAGI. The length of the CDR3 is 16 residues. V was trimmed by 0 bases and J by 4 bases, leaving 13 bases between them. The receptor's source is a man aged 50 to 60 in good health and CMV-seropositive. The chain couples TRBV6-5 to TRBJ1-3; TRBD1 is a possible D gene (5 bases). Material: PBMCs. Written as DNA, the CDR3 is TGTGCCAGCAGTTACTCGCGGCAGGGAATCGGAAACACCATATATTTT. It is translated as CASSYSRQGIGNTIYF.